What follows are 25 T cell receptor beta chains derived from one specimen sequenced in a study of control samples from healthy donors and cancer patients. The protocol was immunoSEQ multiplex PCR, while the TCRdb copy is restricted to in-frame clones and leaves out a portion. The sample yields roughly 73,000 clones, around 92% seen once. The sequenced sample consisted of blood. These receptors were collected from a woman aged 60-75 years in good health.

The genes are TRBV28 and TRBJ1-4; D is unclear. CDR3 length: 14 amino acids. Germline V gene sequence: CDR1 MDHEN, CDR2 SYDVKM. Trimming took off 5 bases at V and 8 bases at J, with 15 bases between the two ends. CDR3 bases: TGTGCCAGCAGTCGCCCCGACCTTCGGGAAAAACTGTTTTTT. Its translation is CASSRPDLREKLFF.

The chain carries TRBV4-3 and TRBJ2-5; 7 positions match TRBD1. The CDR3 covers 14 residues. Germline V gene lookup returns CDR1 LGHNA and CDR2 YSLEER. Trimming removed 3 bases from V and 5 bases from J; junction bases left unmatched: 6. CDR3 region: CASSHADRAETQYF. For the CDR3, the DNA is TGCGCCAGCAGCCACGCTGACAGGGCCGAGACCCAGTACTTC.

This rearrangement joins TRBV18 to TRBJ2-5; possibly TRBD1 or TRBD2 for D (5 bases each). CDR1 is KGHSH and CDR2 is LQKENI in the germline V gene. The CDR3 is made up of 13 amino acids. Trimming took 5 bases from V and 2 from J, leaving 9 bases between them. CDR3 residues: CASSTGPQETQYF. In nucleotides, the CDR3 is TGTGCCAGCTCAACGGGGCCACAAGAGACCCAGTACTTC.

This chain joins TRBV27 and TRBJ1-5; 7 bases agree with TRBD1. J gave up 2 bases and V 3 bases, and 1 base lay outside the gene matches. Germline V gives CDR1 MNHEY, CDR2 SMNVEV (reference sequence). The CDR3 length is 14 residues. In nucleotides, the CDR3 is TGTGCCAGCAGTTTGCAGGGGGGCAATCAGCCCCAGCATTTT. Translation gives CASSLQGGNQPQHF.

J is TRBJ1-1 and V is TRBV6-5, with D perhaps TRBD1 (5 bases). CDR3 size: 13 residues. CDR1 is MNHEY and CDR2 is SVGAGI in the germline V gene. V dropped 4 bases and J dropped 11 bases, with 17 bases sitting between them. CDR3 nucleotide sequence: TGTGCCAGCAGTTCCAATCGTCAGGGTACGGCTTTCTTT. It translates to CASSSNRQGTAFF.

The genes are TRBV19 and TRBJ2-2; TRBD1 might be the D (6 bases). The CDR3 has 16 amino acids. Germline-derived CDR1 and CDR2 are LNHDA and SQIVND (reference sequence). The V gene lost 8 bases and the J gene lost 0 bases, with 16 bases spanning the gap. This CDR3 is CASHKQGQANTGELFF. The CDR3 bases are TGTGCCAGTCATAAACAGGGTCAAGCGAACACCGGGGAGCTGTTTTTT.

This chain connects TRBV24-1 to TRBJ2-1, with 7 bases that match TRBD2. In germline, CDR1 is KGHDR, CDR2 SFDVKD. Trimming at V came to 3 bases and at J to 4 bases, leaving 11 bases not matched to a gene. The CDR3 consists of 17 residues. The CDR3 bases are TGTGCCACCAGTGATCCGACGGCTAGCGGAGAGTACAATGAGCAGTTCTTC. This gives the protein CATSDPTASGEYNEQFF.

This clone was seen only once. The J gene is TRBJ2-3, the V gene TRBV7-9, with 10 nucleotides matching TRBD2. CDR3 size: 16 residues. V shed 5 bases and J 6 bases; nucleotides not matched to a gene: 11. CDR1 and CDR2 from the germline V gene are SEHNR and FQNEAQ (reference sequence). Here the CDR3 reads CASSLGAGLATDTQYF. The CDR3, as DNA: TGTGCCAGCAGCCTAGGGGCGGGACTAGCGACGGATACGCAGTATTTT. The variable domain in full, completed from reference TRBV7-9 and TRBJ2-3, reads DTGVSQNPRHKITKRGQNVTFRCDPISEHNRLYWYRQTLGQGPEFLTYFQNEAQLEKSRLLSDRFSAERPKGSFSTLEIQRTEQGDSAMYLCASSLGAGLATDTQYFGPGTRLTVL.

This CDR3 is CASSFLRLAGAETQYF. The CDR3 region has the DNA TGTGCCAGCAGCTTTTTGCGGCTAGCGGGAGCAGAGACCCAGTACTTC. The V call is TRBV7-8, the J call TRBJ2-5, with 10 bases fitting TRBD2. The CDR3 runs to 16 residues. In germline, CDR1 is SGHVS, CDR2 FQNEAQ. The ends lost 3 bases at V and 4 bases at J; junction bases unmatched: 8.

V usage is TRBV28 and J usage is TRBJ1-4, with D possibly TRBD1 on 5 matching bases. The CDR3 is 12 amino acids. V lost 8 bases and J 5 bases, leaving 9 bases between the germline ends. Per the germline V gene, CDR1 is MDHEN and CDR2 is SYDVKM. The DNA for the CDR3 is TGTGCCAGCCGGGACGTCAATGAAAAACTGTTTTTT. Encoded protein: CASRDVNEKLFF. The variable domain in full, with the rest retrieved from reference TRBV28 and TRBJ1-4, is DVKVTQSSRYLVKRTGEKVFLECVQDMDHENMFWYRQDPGLGLRLIYFSYDVKMKEKGDIPEGYSVSREKKERFSLILESASTNQTSMYLCASRDVNEKLFFGSGTQLSVL.

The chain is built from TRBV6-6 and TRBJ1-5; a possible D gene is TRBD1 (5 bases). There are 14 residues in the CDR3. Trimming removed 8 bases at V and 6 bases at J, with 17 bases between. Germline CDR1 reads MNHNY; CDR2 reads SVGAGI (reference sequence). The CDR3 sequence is CASLPGRATQPQHF. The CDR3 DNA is TGTGCCAGCCTTCCAGGCAGGGCCACTCAGCCCCAGCATTTT.

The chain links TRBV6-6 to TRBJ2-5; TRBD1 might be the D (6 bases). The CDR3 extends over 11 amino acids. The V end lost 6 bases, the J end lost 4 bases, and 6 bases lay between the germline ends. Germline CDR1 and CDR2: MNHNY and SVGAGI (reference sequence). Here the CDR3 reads CASSRGETQYF. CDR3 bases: TGTGCCAGCAGCAGGGGAGAGACCCAGTACTTC.

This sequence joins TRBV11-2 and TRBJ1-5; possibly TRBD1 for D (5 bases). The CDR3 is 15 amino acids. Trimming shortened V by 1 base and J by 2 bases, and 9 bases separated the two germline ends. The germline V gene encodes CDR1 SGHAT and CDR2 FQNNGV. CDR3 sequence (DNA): TGTGCCAGCAGCTTAGGACAGTTGGGCAATCAGCCCCAGCATTTT. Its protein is CASSLGQLGNQPQHF.

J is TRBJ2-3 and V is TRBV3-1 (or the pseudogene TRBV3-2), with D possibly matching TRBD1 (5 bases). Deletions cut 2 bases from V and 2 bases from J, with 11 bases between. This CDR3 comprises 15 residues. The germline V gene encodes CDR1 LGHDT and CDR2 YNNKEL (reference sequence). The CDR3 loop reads CASSQTGSLTDTQYF. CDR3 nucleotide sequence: TGTGCCAGCAGCCAAACAGGATCTCTCACAGATACGCAGTATTTT.

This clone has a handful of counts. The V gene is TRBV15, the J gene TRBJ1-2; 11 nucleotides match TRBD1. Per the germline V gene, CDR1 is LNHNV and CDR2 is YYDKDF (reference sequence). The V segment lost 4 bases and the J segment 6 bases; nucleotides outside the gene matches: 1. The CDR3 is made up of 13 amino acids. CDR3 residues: CATSKGQGDGYTF. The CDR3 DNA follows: TGTGCCACCAGCAAGGGACAGGGGGATGGCTACACCTTC.

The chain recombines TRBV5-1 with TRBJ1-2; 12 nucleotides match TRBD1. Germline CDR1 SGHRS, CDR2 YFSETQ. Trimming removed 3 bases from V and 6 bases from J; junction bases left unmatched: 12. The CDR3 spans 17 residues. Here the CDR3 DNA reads TGCGCCAGCAGCTCCTATACCGGGACAGGGGGCGCAAATGGCTACACCTTC. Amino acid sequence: CASSSYTGTGGANGYTF.

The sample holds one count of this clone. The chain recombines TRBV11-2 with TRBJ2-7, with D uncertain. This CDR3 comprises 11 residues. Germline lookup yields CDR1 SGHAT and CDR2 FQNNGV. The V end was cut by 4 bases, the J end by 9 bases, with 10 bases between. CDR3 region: CASSSQLVQYF. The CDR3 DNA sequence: TGTGCCAGCAGCTCCCAGCTGGTGCAGTACTTC.

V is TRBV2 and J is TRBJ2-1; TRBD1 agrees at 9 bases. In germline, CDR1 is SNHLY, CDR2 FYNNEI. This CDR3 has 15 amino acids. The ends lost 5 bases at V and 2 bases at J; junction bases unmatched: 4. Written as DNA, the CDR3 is TGTGCCAGCAGTCTACAGGGGGCTCCCTACAATGAGCAGTTCTTC. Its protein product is CASSLQGAPYNEQFF.

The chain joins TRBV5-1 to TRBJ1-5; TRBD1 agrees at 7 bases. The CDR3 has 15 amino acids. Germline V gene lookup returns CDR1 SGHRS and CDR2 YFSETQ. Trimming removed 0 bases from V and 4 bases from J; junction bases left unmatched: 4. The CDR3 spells CASSLGQGRNQPQHF. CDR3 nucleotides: TGCGCCAGCAGCTTGGGACAGGGCCGGAATCAGCCCCAGCATTTT. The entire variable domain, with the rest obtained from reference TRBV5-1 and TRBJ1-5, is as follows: KAGVTQTPRYLIKTRGQQVTLSCSPISGHRSVSWYQQTPGQGLQFLFEYFSETQRNKGNFPGRFSGRQFSNSRSEMNVSTLELGDSALYLCASSLGQGRNQPQHFGDGTRLSIL.

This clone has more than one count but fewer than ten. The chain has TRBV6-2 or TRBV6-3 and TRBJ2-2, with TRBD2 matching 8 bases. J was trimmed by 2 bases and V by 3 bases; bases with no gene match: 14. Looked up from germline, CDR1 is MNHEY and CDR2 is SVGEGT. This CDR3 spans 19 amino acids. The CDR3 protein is CASSYRSGGGPRNTGELFF. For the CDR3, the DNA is TGTGCCAGCAGTTATAGGTCCGGGGGGGGACCCCGAAACACCGGGGAGCTGTTTTTT.

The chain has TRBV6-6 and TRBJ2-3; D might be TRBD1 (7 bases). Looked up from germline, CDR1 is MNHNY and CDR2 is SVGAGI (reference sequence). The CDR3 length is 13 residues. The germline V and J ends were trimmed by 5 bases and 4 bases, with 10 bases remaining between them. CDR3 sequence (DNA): TGTGCCAGCAGTCCCAGGGGGGCAGATACGCAGTATTTT. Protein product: CASSPRGADTQYF.

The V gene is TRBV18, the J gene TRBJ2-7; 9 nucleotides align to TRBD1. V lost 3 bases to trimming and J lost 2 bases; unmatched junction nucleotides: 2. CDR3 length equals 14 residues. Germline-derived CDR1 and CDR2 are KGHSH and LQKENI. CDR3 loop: CASSPGTGTYEQYF. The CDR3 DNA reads TGTGCCAGCTCACCCGGGACAGGGACCTACGAGCAGTACTTC. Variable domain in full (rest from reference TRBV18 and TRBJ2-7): NAGVMQNPRHLVRRRGQEARLRCSPMKGHSHVYWYRQLPEEGLKFMVYLQKENIIDESGMPKERFSAEFPKEGPSILRIQQVVRGDSAAYFCASSPGTGTYEQYFGPGTRLTVT.

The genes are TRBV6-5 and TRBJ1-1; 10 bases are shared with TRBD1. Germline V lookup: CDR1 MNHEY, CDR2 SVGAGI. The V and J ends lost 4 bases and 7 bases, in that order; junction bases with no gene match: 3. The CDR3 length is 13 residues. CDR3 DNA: TGTGCCAGCAGTTTCCGGGACAGGGGTGAAGCTTTCTTT. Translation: CASSFRDRGEAFF.

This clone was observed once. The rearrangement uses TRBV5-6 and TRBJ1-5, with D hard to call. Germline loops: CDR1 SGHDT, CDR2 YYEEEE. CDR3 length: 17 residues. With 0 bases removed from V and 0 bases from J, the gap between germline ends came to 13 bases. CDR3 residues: CASSLGARFYSNQPQHF. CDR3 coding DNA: TGTGCCAGCAGCTTGGGGGCCAGATTTTATAGCAATCAGCCCCAGCATTTT.

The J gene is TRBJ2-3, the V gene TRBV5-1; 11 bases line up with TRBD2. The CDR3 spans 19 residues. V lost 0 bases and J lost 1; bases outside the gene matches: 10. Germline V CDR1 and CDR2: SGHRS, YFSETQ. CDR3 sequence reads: CASSLVLAGAGWGTDTQYF. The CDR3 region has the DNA TGCGCCAGCAGCTTGGTACTAGCGGGAGCGGGTTGGGGCACAGATACGCAGTATTTT.